These T cell receptor beta chains were read from a single sample in a study of shared clonotypes between healthy human individuals. Clones were sequenced by immunoSEQ multiplex PCR, and TCRdb holds only the in-frame ones, with some missing. The table has around 2,000,000 clones, just under 95% seen once; the top ten hold more than 0.95%. The sequenced material came from naive CD8+ T cells sorted from blood. The receptor set was obtained from a man aged 18 to 29 in good health. Each CDR3 is given without its conserved first and last residue. Each record gives: V gene, J gene, CDR3 protein.

V: TRBV28; J: TRBJ1-2; CDR3: ASSLWPGTGEGYT
V: TRBV30; J: TRBJ2-7; CDR3: AWSTSAYEQY
V: TRBV4-1; J: TRBJ2-3; CDR3: ASSPQGGRGDTQY
V: TRBV10-3; J: TRBJ2-3; CDR3: AISDGTSGYTDTQY
V: TRBV4-1; J: TRBJ1-3; CDR3: ASSQVPGAAGNTIY
V: TRBV15; J: TRBJ2-3; CDR3: ATSRDLRAGGTDTQY
V: TRBV9; J: TRBJ2-5; CDR3: ASSAQGAWETQY
V: TRBV7-9; J: TRBJ2-7; CDR3: ASSPGGLFYEQY
V: TRBV19; J: TRBJ2-7; CDR3: ASSAGQGRYEQY
V: TRBV4-1; J: TRBJ2-3; CDR3: ASSQERASSTDTQY
V: TRBV13; J: TRBJ1-2; CDR3: ASSSPDRNGYT
V: TRBV13; J: TRBJ1-1; CDR3: ASSLGGGAWTEAF
V: TRBV7-6; J: TRBJ2-2; CDR3: ASSLEGTGELF
V: TRBV9; J: TRBJ1-1; CDR3: ASSVIGGNTEAF
V: TRBV11-2; J: TRBJ2-1; CDR3: ASGAGSYNEQF
V: TRBV7-9; J: TRBJ1-6; CDR3: ASSSSGYGFNSPLH
V: TRBV28; J: TRBJ2-7; CDR3: ASSPGLEQY
V: TRBV5-1; J: TRBJ2-7; CDR3: ASSAGGAEQY
V: TRBV7-9; J: TRBJ2-1; CDR3: ASSLEAIQGTSYNEQF
V: TRBV2; J: TRBJ2-7; CDR3: ASSEWVVYEQY
V: TRBV5-1; J: TRBJ1-1; CDR3: ASSPGNGLNTEAF
V: TRBV7-2; J: TRBJ2-5; CDR3: ASSPPPVGRETQY
V: TRBV7-2; J: TRBJ1-4; CDR3: ASSQDGSNEKLF
V: TRBV21-1; J: TRBJ1-1; CDR3: ASSKRGTGPILKGAF
V: TRBV6-5; J: TRBJ1-1; CDR3: ASSYDQATEAF
V: TRBV30; J: TRBJ2-7; CDR3: AWSFGTGNSYEQY
V: TRBV13; J: TRBJ2-2; CDR3: ASSALAGSGELF
V: TRBV4-2; J: TRBJ1-5; CDR3: ASSQGGDLGPQH
V: TRBV25-1; J: TRBJ1-1; CDR3: ASSEQGVLNTEAF
V: TRBV27; J: TRBJ2-5; CDR3: ASSPLAGGTQETQY
V: TRBV10-1; J: TRBJ1-2; CDR3: ASNHRGPHNYGYT
V: TRBV7-2; J: TRBJ2-1; CDR3: ASSLEGFNEQF
V: TRBV7-2; J: TRBJ1-2; CDR3: ASSLDNSYGYT
V: TRBV11-2; J: TRBJ2-7; CDR3: ASSLAREQY
V: TRBV6-5; J: TRBJ2-5; CDR3: ASSYSLTYLETQY
V: TRBV19; J: TRBJ1-1; CDR3: ASSTPLTEGGLETEAF
V: TRBV10-3; J: TRBJ1-4; CDR3: ARKGGVREKLF
V: TRBV5-4; J: TRBJ2-1; CDR3: ASSPTGYNEQF
V: TRBV28; J: TRBJ2-7; CDR3: ASSISRGAHEQY
V: TRBV6-5; J: TRBJ2-7; CDR3: ASSYSDGFYEQY
V: TRBV5-6; J: TRBJ2-7; CDR3: ASSPSRGGFSYEQY
V: TRBV27; J: TRBJ1-4; CDR3: ASSLSRGDGEKLF
V: TRBV5-6; J: TRBJ1-2; CDR3: ASTAAGGGGYT
V: TRBV15; J: TRBJ2-3; CDR3: ATKPSLGLAGVTDTQY
V: TRBV7-9; J: TRBJ1-1; CDR3: ASSLGGPGAEAF
V: TRBV11-3; J: TRBJ2-3; CDR3: ASSFRGADTQY
V: TRBV5-6; J: TRBJ2-2; CDR3: ASSFQGAGELF
V: TRBV11-2; J: TRBJ2-7; CDR3: ASSLDFTVGQGVPYEQY
V: TRBV28; J: TRBJ1-2; CDR3: ASSPGYT
V: TRBV5-4; J: TRBJ2-1; CDR3: ASSPRTGVSYNEQF
V: TRBV4-1; J: TRBJ2-5; CDR3: ASSPKPGLGLETQY